These 21 T cell receptor beta chains were sequenced from one sample in a study of blood T cells in healthy people across ages. Through a sample-barcoded 5' primer and a J-beta primer mix, a second PCR was run for roughly 6 to 11 cycles. TCRdb independently ran MiXCR on the 5' RACE reads; one entry per CDR3 protein. Among fewer than 2,000,000 distinct CDR3 sequences listed, around 42% were seen once. Sequenced input: blood. Every receptor here comes from a human donor in good health.

Worth noting for this clonotype: At one end the junction does not follow the germline gene, possibly because of a read error. V gene TRBV20-1 combines with J gene TRBJ2-3, with a weak D call TRBD1 (6 bases). Germline V lookup: CDR1 DFQATT, CDR2 SNEGSKA (reference sequence). The CDR3 is 14 amino acids. As DNA, the CDR3 is TGCGGTGCTGTAGGGGGATTTGGGACAGATACGCAGTATTTT. It codes for CGAVGGFGTDTQYF.

This clonotype has a handful of counts. One end of the junction is discordant with germline, which a read error may explain. This chain connects TRBV4-3 to TRBJ2-6; TRBD1 might be the D (5 bases). The CDR3 has 15 residues. Germline values: CDR1 LGHNA, CDR2 YSLEER. In DNA form, the CDR3 reads TGCGCCAGCAGCCAAGATGACTCTGGGGCCAGCGTCCTGACTTTC. Its translation is CASSQDDSGASVLTF.

The chain employs TRBV5-1 and TRBJ1-1; perhaps TRBD1 as D (6 bases). V was cut by 5 bases and J by 0 bases, with 14 bases left in between. Germline CDR1 SGHRS, CDR2 YFSETQ. The CDR3 sequence is 15 residues long. CDR3 loop: CASSSMTGMNTEAFF. DNA of the CDR3: TGCGCCAGCAGTTCCATGACAGGCATGAACACTGAAGCTTTCTTT.

The chain has TRBV7-3 and TRBJ2-1; 10 bases align to TRBD2. V was pared by 5 bases and J by 3 bases, with 7 bases of the junction left unmatched. Germline values: CDR1 SGHTA, CDR2 FQGTGA. The CDR3 length is 16 residues. The CDR3 region has the DNA TGTGCCAGCAGCGGGGTAGCGGGGGGAAACTACAATGAGCAGTTCTTC. Translated: CASSGVAGGNYNEQFF.

The J gene is TRBJ1-2, the V gene TRBV11-3, with D perhaps TRBD1 (6 bases). Germline CDR1 and CDR2: SGHNT and YENEEA. The V end was cut by 4 bases, the J end by 6 bases, with 15 bases between. The CDR3 covers 14 residues. The CDR3, as DNA: TGTGCCAGCAGCTCCTCAAGGGGGGAGCATGGCTACACCTTC. This sequence encodes CASSSSRGEHGYTF. Variable domain in full (rest from reference TRBV11-3 and TRBJ1-2): EAGVVQSPRYKIIEKKQPVAFWCNPISGHNTLYWYLQNLGQGPELLIRYENEEAVDDSQLPKDRFSAERLKGVDSTLKIQPAELGDSAVYLCASSSSRGEHGYTFGSGTRLTVV.

The chain employs TRBV6-5 and TRBJ2-7; perhaps TRBD1 as D (5 bases). With 0 bases removed from V and 2 bases from J, the gap between germline ends came to 11 bases. CDR1 is MNHEY, CDR2 SVGAGI, per germline. The CDR3 runs to 15 residues. The DNA for the CDR3 is TGTGCCAGCAGTTACTCGACAGAGAATACCTACGAGCAGTACTTC. Its translation: CASSYSTENTYEQYF.

This clonotype was counted a few times. The J gene is TRBJ1-2, the V gene TRBV6-5; D ambiguous. Germline V gene lookup returns CDR1 MNHEY and CDR2 SVGAGI. The CDR3 is 14 residues long. The V and J ends lost 2 bases and 0 bases respectively, with 7 bases between them. For the CDR3, the DNA is TGTGCCAGCAGTTACGGGTATACTAACTATGGCTACACCTTC. As protein: CASSYGYTNYGYTF.

This clonotype was seen a handful of times. The chain recombines TRBV5-1 with TRBJ2-7; the D gene is possibly TRBD2 (5 bases). V was clipped by 7 bases and J by 2 bases, with 22 bases between them. The CDR3 is 16 amino acids. Germline CDR1 and CDR2: SGHRS and YFSETQ. The CDR3, as DNA: TGCGCCAGCTTCCCCGAGGGCCGGGCGGACCCCTACGAGCAGTACTTC. Translation: CASFPEGRADPYEQYF.

V gene TRBV10-2 combines with J gene TRBJ2-1, with D possibly being TRBD1 (6 bases). The CDR3 is 14 amino acids. Germline V gene sequence: CDR1 WSHSY, CDR2 SAAADI. V was shortened by 8 bases and J by 5 bases, with 16 bases between the two germline ends. The CDR3 bases are TGCGCCAGCCTGACGACGGACAGAAACAATGAGCAGTTCTTC. The encoded protein is CASLTTDRNNEQFF.

On this clonotype itself: Given a much more abundant clone one base away, this may be a read error. The rearrangement joins TRBV4-2 to TRBJ2-3; maybe TRBD1 (5 bases). This CDR3 comprises 15 residues. Germline loops: CDR1 LGHNA, CDR2 YNFKEQ. CDR3 protein: CASSQSDQSTGTQYF. The CDR3 DNA reads TGTGCCAGCAGCCAATCGGACCAAAGCACAGGTACGCAGTATTTT.

In this sample, this clonotype turned up a few times. The chain carries TRBV4-2 and TRBJ2-7, with 14 positions matching TRBD2. With V trimmed by 1 base and J by 10 bases, 15 bases remained unmatched. The CDR3 sequence is 18 residues long. Germline CDR1 and CDR2: LGHNA and YNFKEQ. The DNA for the CDR3 is TGTGCCAGCAGCCAAGGTGGGACTAGCGGGGGCCTGGGTGAGACTCAGTACTTC. The encoded protein is CASSQGGTSGGLGETQYF.

CDR3 sequence (DNA): TGCAGTGCTACCGGACAGGCAAACACTGAAGCTTTCTTT. Translation gives CSATGQANTEAFF. The chain is built from TRBV20-1 and TRBJ1-1, with 7 positions matching TRBD1. The CDR3 totals 13 residues. Per germline, CDR1 DFQATT and CDR2 SNEGSKA (reference sequence). The junction had 4 bases not matched to a gene; V was cut back by 4 bases and J by 2 bases.

This clonotype was recorded at least ten times. V gene TRBV10-3 combines with J gene TRBJ2-7, with TRBD1 as a possible D gene (6 bases). The CDR3 is made up of 11 amino acids. V was clipped by 11 bases and J by 4 bases, with 12 bases between them. Per germline, CDR1 ENHRY and CDR2 SYGVKD. The CDR3 region is CASGQIYEQYF. CDR3 sequence (DNA): TGTGCCTCTGGACAGATATACGAGCAGTACTTC.

This clonotype was recorded a few times. This chain connects TRBV7-2 to TRBJ2-1, with TRBD1 matching 8 bases. V lost 5 bases to trimming and J lost 6 bases; unmatched junction nucleotides: 3. Germline V gene lookup returns CDR1 SGHTA and CDR2 FQGNSA. The CDR3 runs to 13 residues. The CDR3 loop is CASSVDRGNEQFF. CDR3 in DNA: TGTGCCAGCAGCGTCGACAGGGGCAATGAGCAGTTCTTC.

This clonotype was counted a single time. The J gene is TRBJ1-1, the V gene TRBV20-1, with D unresolved. The ends were cut back, 3 bases at V and 7 bases at J, with 15 bases in the middle. This CDR3 spans 13 amino acids. Per the germline V gene, CDR1 is DFQATT and CDR2 is SNEGSKA (reference sequence). The CDR3 region has the DNA TGCAGTGCTAGTGAGGCATCGTTCTTTGAAGCTTTCTTT. It encodes CSASEASFFEAFF.

The chain recombines TRBV28 with TRBJ1-1, with a tentative D call TRBD1 (6 bases). Germline CDR1 reads MDHEN; CDR2 reads SYDVKM. This CDR3 region has 14 residues. V was pared by 3 bases and J by 5 bases, with 13 bases between. The CDR3 sequence: CASSFMPRGTEAFF. The DNA for the CDR3 is TGTGCCAGCAGTTTTATGCCCAGGGGAACTGAAGCTTTCTTT.

This clonotype has more than one count but fewer than ten. One end of the junction is discordant with germline, which a read error may explain. V usage is TRBV2 and J usage is TRBJ2-1; 10 bases are shared with TRBD2. In germline, CDR1 is SNHLY, CDR2 FYNNEI. The CDR3 is 15 amino acids. Here the CDR3 reads CATSGERGGSLGQFF. The CDR3 bases are TGTGCCACCAGTGGGGAGCGGGGGGGGTCCCTTGGGCAGTTCTTC.

This chain links TRBV29-1 with TRBJ1-1; D gene unclear. Germline-derived CDR1 and CDR2 are SQVTM and ANQGSEA. Deletions cut 7 bases from V and 7 bases from J, with 13 bases between. This CDR3 is built from 11 residues. CDR3 coding DNA: TGCAGCGCACCGACCGCTGGTGAAGCTTTCTTT. The encoded protein is CSAPTAGEAFF.

Concerning this clonotype itself: A much larger clone lies a single base off, so this may be a read error. The rearrangement joins TRBV5-6 to TRBJ2-1; D is unclear. CDR1 SGHDT and CDR2 YYEEEE come from the germline V gene. The CDR3 has 13 amino acids. V lost 9 bases to trimming and J lost 0 bases, with 10 bases between them. CDR3 loop: CANTESSYNEQFF. CDR3 sequence (DNA): TGTGCCAACACGGAGAGCTCCTACAATGAGCAGTTCTTC.

This chain links TRBV2 with TRBJ1-1; weak D call: TRBD1 (6 bases). CDR1 SNHLY and CDR2 FYNNEI come from the germline V gene. The ends were cut back, 2 bases at V and 9 bases at J, with 10 bases in the middle. The CDR3 is 12 amino acids. The CDR3 is CASSELQGQAFF. The CDR3 DNA is TGTGCCAGCAGTGAATTGCAGGGGCAAGCTTTCTTT.

This clonotype was recorded only once. The germline gene is not matched at one end of the junction; a read error may be the cause. The J gene is TRBJ2-3, the V gene TRBV10-3, with 10 bases matching TRBD2. This CDR3 region has 15 residues. Germline CDR1 is ENHRY and CDR2 is SYGVKD. Here the CDR3 DNA reads TGTGCCGTCAGGGAAGGACTAGCGGACACAGATACGCAGTATTTT. Protein: CAVREGLADTDTQYF.